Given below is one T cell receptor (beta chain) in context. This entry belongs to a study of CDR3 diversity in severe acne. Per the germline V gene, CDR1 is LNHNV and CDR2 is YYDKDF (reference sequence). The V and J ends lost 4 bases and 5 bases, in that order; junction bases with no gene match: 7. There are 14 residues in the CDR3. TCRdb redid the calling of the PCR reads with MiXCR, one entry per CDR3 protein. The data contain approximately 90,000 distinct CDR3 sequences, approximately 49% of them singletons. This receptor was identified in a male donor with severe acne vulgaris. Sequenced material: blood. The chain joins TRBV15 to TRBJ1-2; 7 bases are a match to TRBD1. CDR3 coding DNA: TGTGCCACCAGCATAGACAGGGACAGATATGGCTACACCTTC. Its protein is CATSIDRDRYGYTF.